This paragraph covers one T cell receptor (beta chain) sequence. Its antigen is not yet known. Base quality data are lacking; no much larger clone is found one base away. The data originate from a study of blood T cells in healthy people across ages (dated by TCRdb to between 2015 and 2016). Notes on the research overall: In model experiments, roughly one uniquely barcoded TCR beta cDNA molecule per two T cells was captured by template switching. For two donors (one aged 18 to 29 and one aged 80 or older), the study analyzed two additional independent replicas of 1 million unique cDNA reads from the same blood draw. Age-related changes in TCR beta repertoire diversity were measured in the study by deep sequencing normalized with unique cDNA molecular identifiers. To avoid experimental bias, donors of different ages were distributed randomly across sequencing lanes. The donors were split into four age groups: young (average about 16 years), middle-aged (39), aged (over 55) and long-lived (under 90).

What the study reported, not specific to this receptor: The long-lived group showed more naive CD4+ T cells, fewer expanded clones and increased TCR diversity than the aged group, suggesting age selection. As age increased, observed TCR beta diversity per million T cells dropped in a roughly linear way, and a significant reduction was already evident by age 40. There was a strong correlation between observed TCR beta diversity and the percentage of naive T cells measured by flow cytometry. Total diversity estimates from one million sequenced T cells were considered lower bounds and underestimates. Because the CMV infection status of the donors was unknown, age-related changes in expanded clonotypes may potentially have been confounded. Conclusive comparison of naive and antigen-experienced compartments was prevented by the profiling of bulk unsorted PBMCs.

The receptor library was made with 5' RACE. For sequencing, an Illumina HiSeq 2500 was employed. The second PCR ran for roughly 7 to 12 cycles and used a J-beta primer mix along with a sample-barcoded 5' primer. Each TCR beta cDNA molecule received a unique molecular identifier from a template-switch 5' adaptor carrying 12 random nucleotides. Each sample yielded at least 2.5 million CDR3-containing paired-end reads. First-strand cDNA synthesis was performed from all RNA using the Mint cDNA synthesis kit, with priming by a TRBC-specific oligonucleotide. Following uracil-DNA glycosylase treatment, all cDNA underwent a first 18-cycle PCR with the universal primers M1SS and BC2_uni_R. For the original study's pipeline: For normalization, 1 million high-quality reads, each with a distinct molecular identifier, were randomly selected from each sample. Reads with shared molecular identifiers were discarded instead of being binned into consensus sequences. MiTCR, run with a Q25 quality threshold and the strictest error-elimination algorithm, handled CDR3 identification, clonotype clustering and error correction. A nonparametric unseen species model with Euler transformation was used to estimate a lower bound on total TCR beta diversity. The raw public data were reprocessed by TCRdb itself: fastp quality trimming at Q25, MiXCR clonotype calling, in-frame beta chains only. When rows share a CDR3 protein, they turn into one entry using the most common DNA and genes. These V and J calls are TCRdb output, not the study's own analysis. The sample data list more than 1,400,000 distinct CDR3 sequences, and around 42% of these were observed just once. Around 8% of the sample is taken by the ten largest.

The CDR3 has 15 amino acids, counting the end cysteine and phenylalanine. Just CDR3 DNA is preserved here, 45 bases in frame from base 1. CDR1 and CDR2 are drawn from the germline V gene (reference sequence): MNHEY, SMNVEV. A distance of 12 bases separates the germline ends of V and J, which lose 0 bases and 3 bases respectively. Donors were a few dozen systemically healthy Caucasian individuals from Russia aged roughly 6 to 90 years. Each donor gave about 9.7 milliliters of peripheral blood, drawn into EDTA-treated Vacutainer tubes. Ficoll-Paque density-gradient centrifugation was used to isolate PBMCs, with at least 7 million obtained per sample. Trizol reagent was used to extract total RNA from PBMCs, with at least 6 micrograms per sample. For every donor, flow cytometry on a PBMC aliquot measured the percentage of naive CD45RAhigh/CD27high T cells.

The specimen was blood. The chain is made from TRBV27 and TRBJ2-7, with a weak D call of TRBD2 (6 bases match). The TCR originated in a woman aged 18-29 years in good health. The CDR3 region has the sequence CASSLSTGVNYEQYF. The DNA is as follows: TGTGCCAGCAGTTTATCGACGGGGGTTAACTACGAGCAGTACTTC.